This T cell receptor beta chain appears in the sequencing data of a study of blood T cell repertoires in COVID-19. Overall study: Specimens from acute and convalescent COVID-19 originated in the United States, Italy and Spain. T cells, B-cell-depleted T cells, or PBMCs provided the cDNA or gDNA that served as material.

In the original analysis: Cell counts per sample came from amplifying reference gene primers. Assay used: immunoSEQ multiplex PCR; TCRdb lists only in-frame clones, some missing. For V, J and clone size, that table is used; D and trimming come from the DNA. The sample includes about 250,000 clones, approximately 86% seen only once; the top ten take around 1.5%. Trimming removed 2 bases from V and 5 bases from J, with 13 bases in between. This CDR3 comprises 15 residues. The germline gives CDR1 SGDLS, CDR2 YYNGEE. V is TRBV9 and J is TRBJ2-2; maybe TRBD2 (5 bases). Material: peripheral blood. The source of this sequence is a woman aged 55 to 70 who had recovered from COVID-19. The DNA for the CDR3 is TGTGCCAGCAGCGTCTATCGGGGTTTTACCGGGGAGCTGTTTTTT. Protein: CASSVYRGFTGELFF.